These 19 T cell receptor beta chains originate from one sample sequenced in a study of shared clonotypes between healthy human individuals. The protocol was immunoSEQ multiplex PCR, while the TCRdb copy is restricted to in-frame clones and leaves out a portion. The table has roughly 2.4 million clones, roughly 95% seen once. The sample taken for sequencing was naive CD4+ T cells sorted from blood. Subset described: CD45RA+ positively selected. These receptors were taken from a man between 18 and 29 years old in good health.

The CDR3 reads CASSERTATNYGYTF. CDR3 coding DNA: TGTGCCAGCAGCGAAAGGACAGCTACTAACTATGGCTACACCTTC. The chain is built from TRBV6-1 and TRBJ1-2; TRBD1 might be the D (6 bases). The CDR3 runs 15 residues. In germline, CDR1 is MNHNS, CDR2 SASEGT. V lost 6 bases, J lost 0 bases, and 14 bases lay in between.

In the case of this clone: The same CDR3 can be traced to other DNA sequences in this sample. The rearrangement uses TRBV5-1 and TRBJ2-1; D unclear. CDR1 is SGHRS and CDR2 is YFSETQ in the germline V gene. The germline V and J ends were trimmed by 2 bases and 6 bases, with 3 bases remaining between them. The CDR3 is 11 amino acids. CDR3 sequence (DNA): TGCGCCAGCAGCTTTTCCAATGAGCAGTTCTTC. This sequence encodes CASSFSNEQFF.

This clone was seen a single time. This chain connects TRBV19 to TRBJ2-5; no reliable D call. The CDR3 spans 13 residues. V was cut by 0 bases and J by 9 bases, with 11 bases left in between. Germline V gene sequence: CDR1 LNHDA, CDR2 SQIVND (reference sequence). CDR3 DNA sequence: TGTGCCAGTAGTATAGATCTAGGGAAGCCCCAGTACTTC. Protein: CASSIDLGKPQYF.

The chain uses TRBV10-2 and TRBJ1-2; the D gene is possibly TRBD1 (6 bases). The germline gives CDR1 WSHSY, CDR2 SAAADI. V was cut by 2 bases and J by 3 bases, with 13 bases left in between. The CDR3 has 15 residues. The CDR3 here is CASSEKAGEHYGYTF. Written as DNA, the CDR3 is TGCGCCAGCAGTGAGAAGGCAGGGGAGCACTATGGCTACACCTTC.

This rearrangement joins TRBV5-6 to TRBJ2-5, with D unclear. V lost 1 base and J 5 bases, leaving 9 bases between the germline ends. This CDR3 has 13 amino acids. Germline V gene data show CDR1 as SGHDT and CDR2 as YYEEEE. The CDR3: CASSLRVPETQYF. The DNA for the CDR3 is TGTGCCAGCAGCTTGAGGGTTCCGGAGACCCAGTACTTC.

This clone was recorded only once. This chain uses TRBV15 with TRBJ2-7, with 8 bases identical to TRBD1. Per germline, CDR1 LNHNV and CDR2 YYDKDF (reference sequence). V was clipped by 0 bases and J by 5 bases; unmatched bases: 12. The CDR3 runs 17 residues. The CDR3 coding sequence is TGTGCCACCAGCAGAGATCTTCTCGGACAGGGTCTAAACGAGCAGTACTTC. Translating it yields CATSRDLLGQGLNEQYF. Using reference TRBV15 and TRBJ2-7 for the parts outside the CDR3, the full variable domain is DAMVIQNPRYQVTQFGKPVTLSCSQTLNHNVMYWYQQKSSQAPKLLFHYYDKDFNNEADTPDNFQSRRPNTSFCFLDIRSPGLGDTAMYLCATSRDLLGQGLNEQYFGPGTRLTVT.

This sequence joins TRBV13 and TRBJ2-5; possibly TRBD1 for D (6 bases). The CDR3 runs 15 residues. Germline values: CDR1 PRHDT, CDR2 FYEKMQ (reference sequence). Trimming removed 4 bases at V and 4 bases at J, with 16 bases between. This CDR3 reads CASSWGHKPSETQYF. For the CDR3, the DNA is TGTGCCAGCAGCTGGGGACACAAGCCGTCAGAGACCCAGTACTTC.

The chain is built from TRBV30 and TRBJ2-2, with no clear D. The CDR3 has 13 residues. Germline lookup yields CDR1 GTSNPN and CDR2 SVGIG (reference sequence). V lost 1 base and J 6 bases, leaving 9 bases between the germline ends. The CDR3 loop reads CAWSGGSSGELFF. CDR3 nucleotides: TGTGCCTGGAGTGGGGGAAGCTCCGGGGAGCTGTTTTTT.

This clone has just one count. V gene TRBV5-1 combines with J gene TRBJ2-5; 11 nucleotides line up with TRBD2. Trimming took 0 bases from V and 1 from J; bases not matched to a gene: 5. Looked up from germline, CDR1 is SGHRS and CDR2 is YFSETQ. The CDR3 covers 17 residues. CDR3 amino acids: CASSLAPSGRIQETQYF. CDR3 sequence (DNA): TGCGCCAGCAGCTTGGCCCCTAGCGGGAGGATCCAAGAGACCCAGTACTTC.

CDR3 in amino acids: CASSFTGQNYGYTF. The CDR3 DNA reads as TGTGCCAGCAGCTTTACAGGCCAGAACTATGGCTACACCTTC. The J gene is TRBJ1-2, the V gene TRBV7-2, with a tentative D call TRBD1 (5 bases). The CDR3 runs 14 residues. In germline, CDR1 is SGHTA, CDR2 FQGNSA. The germline V and J ends were trimmed by 3 bases and 2 bases, with 10 bases remaining between them.

This clone has only one observation. The chain carries TRBV7-2 and TRBJ2-7; 7 nucleotides line up with TRBD2. Germline lookup yields CDR1 SGHTA and CDR2 FQGNSA. V gave up 1 base and J gave up 4 bases; unmatched junction bases: 7. The CDR3 is 15 amino acids. CDR3 sequence (DNA): TGTGCCAGCAGCTTAGGTCCAGCGGGGCCTTACGAGCAGTACTTC. Its translation is CASSLGPAGPYEQYF.

V and J are TRBV11-3 and TRBJ1-3; D call uncertain. Trimming took off 6 bases at V and 3 bases at J, with 9 bases between the two ends. Germline CDR1 is SGHNT and CDR2 is YENEEA. CDR3 size: 13 residues. This chain's CDR3 is CASSSSFGNTIYF. DNA of the CDR3: TGTGCCAGCAGTTCTTCATTTGGAAACACCATATATTTT.

The chain carries TRBV6-5 and TRBJ2-7, with TRBD2 identical over 9 bases. CDR1 is MNHEY and CDR2 is SVGAGI in the germline V gene. With 0 bases clipped from V and 3 bases from J, the junction kept 3 bases outside the gene matches. The CDR3 sequence is 15 residues long. The CDR3 DNA is TGTGCCAGCAGTTACTCGACTAGCGGTGACTACGAGCAGTACTTC. Protein sequence: CASSYSTSGDYEQYF.

V and J are TRBV18 and TRBJ2-7; 7 nucleotides agree with TRBD1. Losses at the gene ends were 0 bases for V and 1 base for J; bases not matched to a gene: 6. Per the germline V gene, CDR1 is KGHSH and CDR2 is LQKENI. The CDR3 consists of 16 residues. CDR3 protein: CASSPPGQDPSYEQYF. The CDR3 bases are TGTGCCAGCTCACCACCCGGACAGGATCCTTCCTACGAGCAGTACTTC.

This clone has a single count. CDR3 loop: CASSRSTGTGEEGYTF. CDR3 in DNA: TGTGCCAGCAGCCGATCGACCGGGACAGGGGAAGAAGGCTACACCTTC. V and J are TRBV7-9 and TRBJ1-2; 10 nucleotides line up with TRBD1. Germline assignment: CDR1 SEHNR and CDR2 FQNEAQ (reference sequence). V was pared by 5 bases and J by 8 bases, with 14 bases of the junction left unmatched. This CDR3 is 16 amino acids long.

With regard to this clone: Other DNA sequences in this sample translate to the same CDR3. This chain connects TRBV28 to TRBJ2-2, with D perhaps TRBD2 (6 bases). This CDR3 is built from 14 residues. The germline V and J ends were trimmed by 8 bases and 0 bases, with 10 bases remaining between them. Per germline, CDR1 MDHEN and CDR2 SYDVKM. CDR3 sequence reads: CASSGGANTGELFF. For the CDR3, the DNA is TGTGCCAGCTCCGGGGGAGCGAACACCGGGGAGCTGTTTTTT.

The chain combines TRBV27 with TRBJ2-7; 11 bases align to TRBD1. V dropped 3 bases and J dropped 7; count of bases not matched to a gene: 8. CDR1 is MNHEY, CDR2 SMNVEV, per germline (reference sequence). The CDR3 contains 15 residues. DNA of the CDR3: TGTGCCAGCAGTTTCGGACAGGGGGCGTTGCGAGAGCAGTACTTC. It specifies CASSFGQGALREQYF.

The gene calls are TRBV11-2 and TRBJ1-4; the D is unclear. CDR3 length equals 16 residues. CDR1 and CDR2 (germline): SGHAT, FQNNGV. Trimming cost V 1 base and J 0 bases, with 9 bases left between them. The CDR3 loop reads CASSLVSPATNEKLFF. The DNA for the CDR3 is TGTGCCAGCAGCTTAGTGAGTCCCGCAACTAATGAAAAACTGTTTTTT.

The V gene is TRBV2, the J gene TRBJ1-3, with 9 bases lining up with TRBD1. Germline CDR1 and CDR2: SNHLY and FYNNEI. V lost 4 bases to trimming and J lost 2 bases; unmatched junction nucleotides: 3. The CDR3 length is 15 residues. The CDR3 DNA follows: TGTGCCAGCAGTGGACAGGGGGTACCTGGAAACACCATATATTTT. The encoded protein is CASSGQGVPGNTIYF.